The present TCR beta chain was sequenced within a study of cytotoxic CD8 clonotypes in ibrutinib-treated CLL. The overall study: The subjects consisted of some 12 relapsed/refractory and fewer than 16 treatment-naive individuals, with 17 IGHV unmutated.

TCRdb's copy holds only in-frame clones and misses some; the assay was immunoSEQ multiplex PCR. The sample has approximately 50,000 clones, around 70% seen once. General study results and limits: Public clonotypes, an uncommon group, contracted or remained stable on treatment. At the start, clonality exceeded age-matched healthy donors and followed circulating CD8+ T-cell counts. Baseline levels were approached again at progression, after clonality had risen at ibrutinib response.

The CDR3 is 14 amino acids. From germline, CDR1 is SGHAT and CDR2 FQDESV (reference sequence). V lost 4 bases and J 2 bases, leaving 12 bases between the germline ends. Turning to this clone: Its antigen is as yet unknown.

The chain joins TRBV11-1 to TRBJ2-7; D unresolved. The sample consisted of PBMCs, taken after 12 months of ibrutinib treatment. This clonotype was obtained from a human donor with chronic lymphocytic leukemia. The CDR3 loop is CASSSITLAYEQYF. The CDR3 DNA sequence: TGTGCCAGCAGCTCCATCACGTTGGCCTACGAGCAGTACTTC.